These T cell receptor beta chains were read from a single sample in a study of blood T cell repertoires in COVID-19. TCRdb's copy holds only in-frame clones and misses some; the assay was immunoSEQ multiplex PCR. This table has 110,000 or so clones, roughly 87% appearing once. Sequenced sample: peripheral blood. The receptors here all came from a human donor in a cohort sampled during active COVID-19. The CDR3 runs from the conserved cysteine through the conserved F or W. The D gene is left open where the match is weak. Clone size appears in some rows only: once, few, many, or a class for an expanded clone.

J: TRBJ1-1; D: TRBD1; V: TRBV6-6; size: once; CDR3: CASTVTGPTEAFF; DNA: TGTGCCAGCACCGTGACAGGGCCCACTGAAGCTTTCTTT
J: TRBJ2-1; D: NA; V: TRBV18; size: once; CDR3: CASSPGDSPLFF; DNA: TGTGCCAGCTCACCAGGGGACTCGCCCCTCTTCTTC
J: TRBJ2-5; D: NA; V: TRBV24-1; size: NA; CDR3: CATITGFTETQYF; DNA: TGTGCCACCATTACAGGGTTCACGGAGACCCAGTACTTC
J: TRBJ2-1; D: TRBD1; V: TRBV11-1; size: NA; CDR3: CASSFGQGTYNEQFF; DNA: TGTGCCAGCAGCTTCGGACAGGGGACCTACAATGAGCAGTTCTTC
J: TRBJ1-2; D: TRBD1; V: TRBV19; size: NA; CDR3: CARILGDRGYGYTF; DNA: TGTGCCAGAATCCTGGGCGACAGGGGATATGGCTACACCTTC
J: TRBJ2-1; D: TRBD2; V: TRBV11-3; size: NA; CDR3: CASSSGTSGFNEQFF; DNA: TGTGCCAGCAGCTCCGGGACTAGCGGGTTCAATGAGCAGTTCTTC
J: TRBJ1-2; D: TRBD1; V: TRBV19; size: NA; CDR3: CASSFGTVYGYTF; DNA: TGTGCCAGTAGCTTCGGGACAGTATATGGCTACACCTTC
J: TRBJ2-2; D: NA; V: TRBV4-1; size: NA; CDR3: CASSQDEGTNTGELFF; DNA: TGCGCCAGCAGCCAAGATGAGGGAACGAACACCGGGGAGCTGTTTTTT
J: TRBJ2-5; D: NA; V: TRBV18; size: once; CDR3: CASSPTTSGRETQYF; DNA: TGTGCCAGCTCACCGACTACTAGTGGTAGGGAGACCCAGTACTTC
J: TRBJ2-1; D: TRBD1; V: TRBV4-1; size: NA; CDR3: CASSRGQGGDEQFF; DNA: TGCGCCAGCAGCCGAGGACAGGGTGGCGATGAGCAGTTCTTC
J: TRBJ1-2; D: TRBD1; V: TRBV12-3/TRBV12-4; size: NA; CDR3: CASSVDRPYGYTF; DNA: TGTGCCAGCAGTGTGGACAGGCCCTATGGCTACACCTTC
J: TRBJ1-3; D: NA; V: TRBV5-8; size: once; CDR3: CASSPDGSSGNTIYF; DNA: TGTGCCAGCAGCCCCGACGGGAGCTCTGGAAACACCATATATTTT
J: TRBJ1-6; D: NA; V: TRBV10-3; size: NA; CDR3: CAIRGQVDSPLHF; DNA: TGTGCCATCAGGGGGCAGGTAGATTCACCCCTCCACTTT
J: TRBJ2-2; D: TRBD1; V: TRBV29-1; size: NA; CDR3: CSVEAWTGGITGELFF; DNA: TGCAGCGTTGAAGCATGGACAGGGGGTATCACCGGGGAGCTGTTTTTT